Below are 12 T cell receptor beta chains sequenced from a single sample in a study of T cell responses to AZD1222 COVID-19 vaccine. Clones were read by immunoSEQ multiplex PCR, and TCRdb kept only the in-frame ones, dropping some. The sample lists tens of thousands of clones, about 90% seen once, with about 7% in the top ten. Sequencing was performed on peripheral blood, taken 28 days after the second AZD1222 dose. The receptors originated from an adult who received the AZD1222 COVID-19 vaccine.

This clone occurred once. The V and J genes are TRBV5-6 and TRBJ1-1, with D possibly being TRBD1 (6 bases). The germline V gene has CDR1 SGHDT and CDR2 YYEEEE. The CDR3 has 14 residues. Trimming took off 2 bases at V and 4 bases at J, with 12 bases between the two ends. CDR3 sequence (DNA): TGTGCCAGCAGCTTCCGGGACATGGGCACTGAAGCTTTCTTT. Translation: CASSFRDMGTEAFF. Full variable domain (outside the CDR3, taken from reference TRBV5-6 and TRBJ1-1): DAGVTQSPTHLIKTRGQQVTLRCSPKSGHDTVSWYQQALGQGPQFIFQYYEEEERQRGNFPDRFSGHQFPNYSSELNVNALLLGDSALYLCASSFRDMGTEAFFGQGTRLTVV.

V usage is TRBV18 and J usage is TRBJ1-1; TRBD1 might be the D (6 bases). V lost 3 bases, J lost 7 bases, and 9 bases lay in between. Germline V CDR1 and CDR2: KGHSH, LQKENI. This CDR3 region has 12 residues. The CDR3 nucleotides read TGTGCCAGCTCACCGGACAGAGTTGAAGCTTTCTTT. It yields the protein CASSPDRVEAFF.

The V and J genes are TRBV7-2 and TRBJ1-5, with a tentative D call TRBD1 (6 bases). Trimming shortened V by 2 bases and J by 3 bases, and 11 bases separated the two germline ends. Germline assignment: CDR1 SGHTA and CDR2 FQGNSA. The CDR3 is 15 amino acids. The CDR3 DNA sequence: TGTGCCAGCAGCTTAAACAGGGTGGACAATCAGCCCCAGCATTTT. Translating gives CASSLNRVDNQPQHF.

This clone is medium-sized (0.01 to 0.1%). In nucleotides, the CDR3 is TGTGCCAGCAGCGTGGGGGGCGGACAGGGGCTAATGAACACTGAAGCTTTCTTT. This codes for CASSVGGGQGLMNTEAFF. V and J are TRBV9 and TRBJ1-1; TRBD1 matches at 9 bases. From germline, CDR1 is SGDLS and CDR2 YYNGEE. The CDR3 loop spans 18 amino acids. Germline trimming cut 2 bases from V and 0 bases from J; bases unmatched to any gene: 11.

This rearrangement joins TRBV11-2 to TRBJ2-1; 8 bases line up with TRBD1. The CDR3 runs to 13 residues. Germline V CDR1 and CDR2: SGHAT, FQNNGV. V shed 5 bases and J 4 bases; nucleotides not matched to a gene: 1. The CDR3 reads CASSRDRYNEQFF. CDR3 nucleotide sequence: TGTGCCAGCAGCCGGGACAGGTACAATGAGCAGTTCTTC.

The chain is built from TRBV27 and TRBJ2-5; TRBD2 matches at 10 bases. Losses at the gene ends were 7 bases for V and 2 bases for J; bases not matched to a gene: 4. Germline V gene lookup returns CDR1 MNHEY and CDR2 SMNVEV (reference sequence). The CDR3 extends over 14 amino acids. The CDR3 is CASKTSGLQETQYF. CDR3 nucleotides: TGTGCCAGCAAGACTAGCGGGCTTCAAGAGACCCAGTACTTC.

This clone appeared a single time. The V gene is TRBV10-1, the J gene TRBJ2-7; the D is unclear. There are 14 residues in the CDR3. Trimming shortened V by 3 bases and J by 2 bases, and 11 bases separated the two germline ends. Germline V CDR1 and CDR2: WNHNN, SYGVQD (reference sequence). CDR3 protein: CASSDTGIPYEQYF. CDR3 nucleotides: TGCGCCAGCAGTGATACGGGCATCCCCTACGAGCAGTACTTC.

This chain uses TRBV5-1 with TRBJ2-5, with 10 bases lining up with TRBD2. The germline gives CDR1 SGHRS, CDR2 YFSETQ. The ends lost 10 bases at V and 5 bases at J; junction bases unmatched: 20. The CDR3 loop spans 17 amino acids. DNA of the CDR3: TGCGCCTCCCAGTCTAGCGGGAGTCTTTTGCGTGGTGAGACCCAGTACTTC. It yields the protein CASQSSGSLLRGETQYF. Full variable domain (remainder filled in from reference TRBV5-1 and TRBJ2-5): KAGVTQTPRYLIKTRGQQVTLSCSPISGHRSVSWYQQTPGQGLQFLFEYFSETQRNKGNFPGRFSGRQFSNSRSEMNVSTLELGDSALYLCASQSSGSLLRGETQYFGPGTRLLVL.

This chain connects TRBV18 to TRBJ2-4; the match to TRBD2 covers 14 bases. Germline V gene sequence: CDR1 KGHSH, CDR2 LQKENI. This CDR3 region has 19 residues. V lost 6 bases and J lost 1; bases outside the gene matches: 11. In DNA, the CDR3 is TGTGCCAGCTCCCCCGGGACTAGCGGGAGAAATGCGGCCAAAAACATTCAGTACTTC. Translated, it gives CASSPGTSGRNAAKNIQYF. Looking up the rest from reference TRBV18 and TRBJ2-4 gives the full variable domain: NAGVMQNPRHLVRRRGQEARLRCSPMKGHSHVYWYRQLPEEGLKFMVYLQKENIIDESGMPKERFSAEFPKEGPSILRIQQVVRGDSAAYFCASSPGTSGRNAAKNIQYFGAGTRLSVL.

V usage is TRBV7-2 and J usage is TRBJ1-3; D uncertain. The CDR3 is made up of 15 amino acids. V shed 5 bases and J shed 3 bases, with 14 bases lying between them. The germline V gene has CDR1 SGHTA and CDR2 FQGNSA. The CDR3 bases are TGTGCCAGCAGCACCCGTCTTTCAAATGGAAACACCATATATTTT. Translated, it gives CASSTRLSNGNTIYF.

This clone was detected a few times. The chain joins TRBV2 to TRBJ2-1, with TRBD1 as a possible D gene (6 bases). The CDR3 consists of 16 residues. V lost 3 bases to trimming and J lost 4 bases, with 16 bases between them. CDR1 is SNHLY, CDR2 FYNNEI, per germline. The CDR3 region is CASSDTPRQEYNEQFF. The CDR3 bases are TGTGCCAGCAGTGATACGCCGAGACAGGAGTACAATGAGCAGTTCTTC.

The chain carries TRBV7-2 and TRBJ2-7; 9 bases match TRBD1. Trimming cost V 7 bases and J 6 bases; bases outside gene matches: 13. CDR1 and CDR2 (germline): SGHTA, FQGNSA. This CDR3 has 15 residues. The CDR3 protein is CASKSPGQGIFEQYF. DNA of the CDR3: TGTGCCAGCAAATCTCCGGGACAGGGCATTTTCGAGCAGTACTTC.